This T cell receptor (beta chain) was captured by sequencing in a study of neurological immune-mediated disorders. The overall study: Relapsing-remitting patients made up most of the roughly 35 multiple sclerosis patients, and secondary progressive patients made up 3.

This clonotype was seen at least ten times. Antigen: not known. The germline gives CDR1 SGHVS, CDR2 FQNEAQ. Trimming pared 1 base from V and 11 bases from J, leaving 14 bases between. The CDR3 runs 13 residues. The time point: longitudinal time-point 1 (baseline). Study conclusions and caveats: None of the CDR3 amino acid sequences of expanded clones were shared across subjects, and this suggested private repertoires in all groups. There was no clinical or MRI feature that was associated with the multiple sclerosis repertoire cluster.

The cDNA was synthesized by 5'RACE incorporating 10-nucleotide random UMIs. Each CDR3 protein gets one entry after TCRdb re-called the 5' RACE reads with MiXCR. Of under 40,000 distinct CDR3 sequences listed, 3% to 3.5% were seen once; the top ten hold 7.5% to 8.5%. The chain links TRBV7-8 to TRBJ2-5; perhaps TRBD2 as D (6 bases). Material for sequencing was PBMCs. This clonotype was sampled from a woman aged 55-75 years with multiple sclerosis. The CDR3 protein is CASSLGQEGGQYF. In nucleotides, the CDR3 is TGTGCCAGCAGCTTAGGTCAGGAGGGAGGACAGTACTTC.